These T cell receptor beta chains were read from a single sample in a study of tumor-infiltrating lymphocytes in localized non-small cell lung cancer. The repertoire was sequenced with immunoSEQ multiplex PCR; TCRdb's copy has only in-frame clones and lacks some. The data hold about 16,000 clones, with approximately 70% observed a single time. The sequencing input was lung tumor tissue. Every receptor here comes from a human donor with non-small cell lung cancer. The CDR3 runs from the conserved cysteine through the conserved F or W. Each record gives: V gene, clone size, J gene, D gene, CDR3 protein, CDR3 DNA. A D gene is named only where the DNA matches it firmly. Size values are once, few and many counts, or a class for expanded clones, and some rows have none.

v_gene: TRBV2
abundance: few
j_gene: TRBJ1-1
d_gene: -
CDR3aa: CASSRELHTEAFF
CDR3nt: TGTGCCAGCAGTAGAGAGTTACACACTGAAGCTTTCTTT

v_gene: TRBV7-2
abundance: -
j_gene: TRBJ2-1
d_gene: TRBD1
CDR3aa: CASSLGQGHNEQFF
CDR3nt: TGTGCCAGCAGCTTGGGACAGGGGCACAATGAGCAGTTCTTC

v_gene: TRBV19
abundance: -
j_gene: TRBJ1-1
d_gene: TRBD1
CDR3aa: CASRGGQGGNTEAFF
CDR3nt: TGTGCCAGTAGGGGTGGACAGGGCGGAAACACTGAAGCTTTCTTT

v_gene: TRBV19
abundance: once
j_gene: TRBJ2-7
d_gene: -
CDR3aa: CASSPDSSLFSYEQYF
CDR3nt: TGTGCCAGTAGTCCGGACAGCTCTCTTTTTTCCTACGAGCAGTACTTC

v_gene: TRBV7-2
abundance: -
j_gene: TRBJ2-7
d_gene: -
CDR3aa: CASSLGTSLSYEQYF
CDR3nt: TGTGCCAGCAGCTTGGGCACCTCCCTCTCCTACGAGCAGTACTTC

v_gene: TRBV2
abundance: once
j_gene: TRBJ2-4
d_gene: -
CDR3aa: CASSEFRTEQPKNIQYF
CDR3nt: TGTGCCAGCAGTGAATTTAGGACAGAGCAGCCCAAAAACATTCAGTACTTC

v_gene: TRBV9
abundance: -
j_gene: TRBJ2-7
d_gene: -
CDR3aa: CASSVAGSSPPYEQYF
CDR3nt: TGTGCCAGCAGCGTAGCCGGGAGTAGCCCTCCCTACGAGCAGTACTTC

v_gene: TRBV30
abundance: -
j_gene: TRBJ2-1
d_gene: TRBD2
CDR3aa: CAWSDRGGRYNEQFF
CDR3nt: TGTGCCTGGAGTGACCGGGGGGGCCGCTACAATGAGCAGTTCTTC

v_gene: TRBV28
abundance: -
j_gene: TRBJ1-2
d_gene: -
CDR3aa: CAEEEYYGYTF
CDR3nt: TGTGCTGAGGAGGAGTACTATGGCTACACCTTC

v_gene: TRBV27
abundance: few
j_gene: TRBJ2-4
d_gene: TRBD2
CDR3aa: CASGSPSGGFKNIQYF
CDR3nt: TGTGCCAGCGGATCCCCTAGCGGGGGGTTCAAAAACATTCAGTACTTC

v_gene: TRBV19
abundance: -
j_gene: TRBJ2-4
d_gene: TRBD2
CDR3aa: CASSIRSGASKNIQYF
CDR3nt: TGTGCCAGTAGTATACGGAGCGGGGCGTCCAAAAACATTCAGTACTTC

v_gene: TRBV9
abundance: few
j_gene: TRBJ1-2
d_gene: -
CDR3aa: CASSVGGQTYGYTF
CDR3nt: TGTGCCAGCAGCGTAGGAGGTCAGACCTATGGCTACACCTTC

v_gene: TRBV19
abundance: few
j_gene: TRBJ1-4
d_gene: -
CDR3aa: CASSTRTVNEKLFF
CDR3nt: TGTGCCAGTAGTACCCGGACAGTTAATGAAAAACTGTTTTTT

v_gene: TRBV30
abundance: -
j_gene: TRBJ1-3
d_gene: -
CDR3aa: CAWSSGNTIYF
CDR3nt: TGTGCCTGGAGTAGTGGAAACACCATATATTTT

v_gene: TRBV5-6
abundance: -
j_gene: TRBJ1-2
d_gene: TRBD1
CDR3aa: CASSFPPGTGGRGYTF
CDR3nt: TGTGCCAGCAGCTTTCCTCCCGGGACAGGGGGCCGGGGCTACACCTTC

v_gene: TRBV28
abundance: -
j_gene: TRBJ2-1
d_gene: TRBD1
CDR3aa: CASRDRVLDEQFF
CDR3nt: TGTGCCAGCCGGGACAGGGTTTTGGATGAGCAGTTCTTC

v_gene: TRBV19
abundance: -
j_gene: TRBJ1-1
d_gene: TRBD1
CDR3aa: CASSIEGQGNTEAFF
CDR3nt: TGTGCCAGTAGTATAGAAGGACAGGGAAACACTGAAGCTTTCTTT

v_gene: TRBV6-6
abundance: -
j_gene: TRBJ2-7
d_gene: -
CDR3aa: CASSYGSTYEQYF
CDR3nt: TGTGCCAGCAGTTACGGCAGTACCTACGAGCAGTACTTC

v_gene: TRBV2
abundance: -
j_gene: TRBJ2-1
d_gene: TRBD2
CDR3aa: CASSARLADNEQFF
CDR3nt: TGTGCCAGCAGTGCCCGGCTAGCGGACAATGAGCAGTTCTTC

v_gene: TRBV6-1
abundance: -
j_gene: TRBJ2-4
d_gene: TRBD2
CDR3aa: CASSSSGGVHIQYF
CDR3nt: TGTGCCAGCAGTTCTAGCGGGGGGGTGCACATTCAGTACTTC

v_gene: TRBV28
abundance: -
j_gene: TRBJ1-5
d_gene: TRBD1
CDR3aa: CASSRRDRGVGWSNQPQHF
CDR3nt: TGTGCCAGCAGCCGAAGGGACAGGGGAGTTGGTTGGAGCAATCAGCCCCAGCATTTT

v_gene: TRBV2
abundance: -
j_gene: TRBJ1-2
d_gene: TRBD1
CDR3aa: CASSGVDRDGYTF
CDR3nt: TGTGCCAGCAGTGGCGTTGACAGGGATGGCTACACCTTC

v_gene: TRBV2
abundance: -
j_gene: TRBJ2-2
d_gene: TRBD2
CDR3aa: CASKAPSGGRGTGELFF
CDR3nt: TGTGCCAGCAAGGCCCCAAGCGGCGGGAGGGGTACCGGGGAGCTGTTTTTT

v_gene: TRBV2
abundance: -
j_gene: TRBJ2-3
d_gene: TRBD2
CDR3aa: CAGGSTDTQYF
CDR3nt: TGTGCGGGAGGGTCTACAGATACGCAGTATTTT

v_gene: TRBV10-1
abundance: -
j_gene: TRBJ2-5
d_gene: TRBD1
CDR3aa: CASSAGQGIRETQYF
CDR3nt: TGCGCCAGCAGTGCGGGACAGGGGATTCGAGAGACCCAGTACTTC

v_gene: TRBV7-9
abundance: -
j_gene: TRBJ2-6
d_gene: TRBD1
CDR3aa: CASSPRTGAGANVLTF
CDR3nt: TGTGCCAGCAGCCCGCGGACAGGGGCTGGGGCCAACGTCCTGACTTTC

v_gene: TRBV6-5
abundance: -
j_gene: TRBJ1-2
d_gene: TRBD1
CDR3aa: CASSRQGEGGYTF
CDR3nt: TGTGCCAGCAGCCGACAGGGGGAGGGCGGCTACACCTTC

v_gene: TRBV19
abundance: -
j_gene: TRBJ2-7
d_gene: -
CDR3aa: CASSPRGQRGDEQYF
CDR3nt: TGTGCCAGTAGTCCACGAGGGCAACGAGGGGACGAGCAGTACTTC

v_gene: TRBV5-1
abundance: -
j_gene: TRBJ2-2
d_gene: -
CDR3aa: CASSLGIQTGELFF
CDR3nt: TGCGCCAGCAGCTTGGGTATACAGACCGGGGAGCTGTTTTTT

v_gene: TRBV7-2
abundance: -
j_gene: TRBJ2-1
d_gene: -
CDR3aa: CASSLALLAPNEQFF
CDR3nt: TGTGCCAGCAGCTTAGCACTTCTCGCCCCCAATGAGCAGTTCTTC

v_gene: TRBV7-2
abundance: -
j_gene: TRBJ1-5
d_gene: -
CDR3aa: CASSSQPPGRGYQPQHF
CDR3nt: TGTGCCAGCAGCTCTCAACCGCCCGGGAGGGGTTATCAGCCCCAGCATTTT

v_gene: TRBV11-2
abundance: few
j_gene: TRBJ2-3
d_gene: -
CDR3aa: CASSLSAVRTDTQYF
CDR3nt: TGTGCCAGCAGCTTATCGGCGGTCCGCACAGATACGCAGTATTTT

v_gene: TRBV4-3
abundance: -
j_gene: TRBJ1-1
d_gene: -
CDR3aa: CASSLRGENTEAFF
CDR3nt: TGCGCCAGCAGCCTCCGGGGGGAGAACACTGAAGCTTTCTTT

v_gene: TRBV18
abundance: -
j_gene: TRBJ2-1
d_gene: TRBD2
CDR3aa: CASSPLTSGTYNEQFF
CDR3nt: TGTGCCAGCTCACCACTGACTAGCGGGACGTATAATGAGCAGTTCTTC

v_gene: TRBV9
abundance: -
j_gene: TRBJ1-2
d_gene: -
CDR3aa: CASSPSGGGYTF
CDR3nt: TGTGCCAGCAGCCCGTCCGGGGGTGGCTACACCTTC

v_gene: TRBV27
abundance: -
j_gene: TRBJ2-3
d_gene: TRBD2
CDR3aa: CASGSGLAADTQYF
CDR3nt: TGTGCCAGCGGGTCTGGACTAGCGGCAGATACGCAGTATTTT

v_gene: TRBV2
abundance: -
j_gene: TRBJ2-1
d_gene: TRBD1
CDR3aa: CASTYDRGREQFF
CDR3nt: TGTGCCAGCACCTACGACAGGGGGCGCGAGCAGTTCTTC

v_gene: TRBV4-2
abundance: -
j_gene: TRBJ2-3
d_gene: -
CDR3aa: CASSQERIREGTTDTQYF
CDR3nt: TGTGCCAGCAGCCAAGAACGAATAAGAGAGGGGACCACAGATACGCAGTATTTT

v_gene: TRBV2
abundance: -
j_gene: TRBJ1-1
d_gene: TRBD1
CDR3aa: CASSPVRGHTEAFF
CDR3nt: TGTGCCAGCAGTCCTGTCAGGGGGCACACTGAAGCTTTCTTT

v_gene: TRBV9
abundance: once
j_gene: TRBJ2-2
d_gene: TRBD2
CDR3aa: CASSLRTSGGARTGELFF
CDR3nt: TGTGCCAGCAGCCTTCGGACTAGCGGGGGGGCGAGAACCGGGGAGCTGTTTTTT

v_gene: TRBV9
abundance: -
j_gene: TRBJ2-7
d_gene: TRBD2
CDR3aa: CASSLGLADYEQYF
CDR3nt: TGTGCCAGCAGCCTGGGACTAGCGGACTACGAGCAGTACTTC